This T cell receptor beta chain is from a study of spatial heterogeneity in lung cancer. General study points: Tumor mutation count correlated with how many alpha and beta TCRs expanded intratumorally.

MiXCR, run by TCRdb on the 5' RACE reads, gives a single entry per CDR3 protein. Altogether fewer than 15,000 distinct CDR3 sequences are present, around 5.4% being singletons, with the ten largest covering around 10%. This sample's time point: sample taken at primary tumor resection. Tumor, nontumor lung or frozen PBMC supplied whole RNA that was sequenced unsorted. The germline V gene encodes CDR1 SGHRS and CDR2 YFSETQ. The CDR3 consists of 16 residues. The ends were cut back, 3 bases at V and 1 base at J, with 16 bases in the middle. This clonotype was recorded at least ten times. What it binds is not known. Because this beta chain is a stray read in a library intended to capture alpha chains, its abundance should not be given much weight.

This sample comprised lung tumor tissue, obtained at surgery. This clonotype originated in a female donor with early-stage non-small cell lung cancer. The genes are TRBV5-1 and TRBJ1-2, with a possible D match to TRBD1 (5 bases). CDR3 in DNA: TGCGCCAGCAGCTCCCGCGGGGACCTTTTTAACTATGGCTACACCTTC. As protein: CASSSRGDLFNYGYTF.